These 8 T cell receptor beta chains were sequenced from one sample in a study of T-cell memory formation after mild COVID-19. Via MiXCR, TCRdb re-called the 5' RACE reads, giving one row per CDR3 protein. The sample includes about 390,000 distinct CDR3 sequences, more than 20% seen only once; the top ten take around 12%. Sequencing was performed on PBMCs or a T cell subset sorted from them (not recorded which). The receptors shown here come from an adult woman who had mild COVID-19 (a few samples of this study predate the infection). Cell type and time point are not known.

This clonotype turned up a few times. This chain uses TRBV20-1 with TRBJ1-4; D might be TRBD1 (6 bases). V was pared by 0 bases and J by 11 bases, with 16 bases between. Germline V gives CDR1 DFQATT, CDR2 SNEGSKA (reference sequence). This CDR3 is 14 amino acids long. The CDR3 spells CSARDPTKGGKLFF. The DNA of the CDR3 is TGCAGTGCTAGAGATCCGACGAAAGGGGGGAAACTGTTTTTT.

This clonotype showed up many times. V gene TRBV4-1 combines with J gene TRBJ2-7; 7 bases match TRBD1. CDR3 length equals 14 residues. Trimming removed 4 bases from V and 2 bases from J; junction bases left unmatched: 5. The germline V gene has CDR1 MGHRA and CDR2 YSYEKL. The CDR3 loop is CASSLGDSTYEQYF. The DNA for the CDR3 is TGCGCCAGCAGCCTTGGGGACAGCACCTACGAGCAGTACTTC.

The chain carries TRBV29-1 and TRBJ2-7, with D perhaps matching TRBD1 (5 bases). The CDR3 covers 14 residues. V gave up 7 bases and J gave up 2 bases, with 18 bases separating them. Germline V gene data show CDR1 as SQVTM and CDR2 as ANQGSEA. CDR3 bases: TGCAGCGCCGGCCAGACAGATTCTACCTACGAGCAGTACTTC. Its protein is CSAGQTDSTYEQYF.

The sample holds a few counts of this clonotype. The chain joins TRBV2 to TRBJ2-7, with D possibly matching TRBD1 (7 bases). The V gene's germline CDR1 is SNHLY and CDR2 FYNNEI. This CDR3 has 15 residues. Trimming cost V 2 bases and J 0 bases, with 11 bases left between them. Here the CDR3 DNA reads TGTGCCAGCAGTGAACCAGGGGGGCTCTCCTACGAGCAGTACTTC. It specifies CASSEPGGLSYEQYF.

This clonotype has a handful of counts. The V call is TRBV29-1, the J call TRBJ1-2; D is perhaps TRBD1 (6 bases). The CDR3 has 13 residues. V was cut by 0 bases and J by 5 bases, with 10 bases left in between. Per germline, CDR1 SQVTM and CDR2 ANQGSEA. CDR3 protein: CSVEDPTGYGYTF. CDR3 DNA sequence: TGCAGCGTTGAAGACCCGACAGGTTATGGCTACACCTTC.

This clonotype has just a few counts. The CDR3 DNA reads as TGTGCCAGCAGCTTAGCGGGTGTAGGGACGGAGTTCTTT. The encoded protein is CASSLAGVGTEFF. The chain is built from TRBV7-9 and TRBJ1-1, with TRBD1 as a possible D gene (5 bases). Germline assignment: CDR1 SEHNR and CDR2 FQNEAQ (reference sequence). V lost 0 bases to trimming and J lost 14 bases, with 16 bases between them. The CDR3 contains 13 residues. Combining the CDR3 with reference TRBV7-9 and TRBJ1-1 gives the whole variable domain DTGVSQNPRHKITKRGQNVTFRCDPISEHNRLYWYRQTLGQGPEFLTYFQNEAQLEKSRLLSDRFSAERPKGSFSTLEIQRTEQGDSAMYLCASSLAGVGTEFFGQGTRLTVV.

The chain recombines TRBV7-9 with TRBJ2-3, with TRBD2 identical over 7 bases. Germline CDR1 and CDR2: SEHNR and FQNEAQ (reference sequence). Unmatched junction bases numbered 4, after V lost 10 bases and J lost 3 bases. The CDR3 runs 12 residues. The DNA for the CDR3 is TGTGCCATGGAGCGGGGAACAGATACGCAGTATTTT. It translates to CAMERGTDTQYF.

This chain connects TRBV9 to TRBJ2-1, with TRBD2 identical over 7 bases. Germline V lookup: CDR1 SGDLS, CDR2 YYNGEE. The CDR3 covers 14 residues. Trimming at V came to 0 bases and at J to 4 bases, leaving 1 base not matched to a gene. CDR3 loop: CASSVGGGYNEQFF. The DNA of the CDR3 is TGTGCCAGCAGCGTAGGGGGGGGATACAATGAGCAGTTCTTC.